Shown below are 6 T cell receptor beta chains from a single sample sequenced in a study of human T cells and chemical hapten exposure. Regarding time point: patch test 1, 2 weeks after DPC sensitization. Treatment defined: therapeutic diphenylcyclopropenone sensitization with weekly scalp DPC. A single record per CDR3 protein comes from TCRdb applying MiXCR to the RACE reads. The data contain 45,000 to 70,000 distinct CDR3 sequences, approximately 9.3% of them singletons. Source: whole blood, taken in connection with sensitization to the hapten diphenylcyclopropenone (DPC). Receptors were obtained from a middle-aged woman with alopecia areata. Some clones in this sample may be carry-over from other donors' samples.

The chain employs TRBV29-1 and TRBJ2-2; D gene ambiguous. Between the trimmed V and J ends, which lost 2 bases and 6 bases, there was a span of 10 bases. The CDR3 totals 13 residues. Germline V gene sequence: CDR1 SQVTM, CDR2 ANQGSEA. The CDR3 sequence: CSVEQVIAGELFF. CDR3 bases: TGCAGCGTTGAACAGGTTATCGCCGGGGAGCTGTTTTTT.

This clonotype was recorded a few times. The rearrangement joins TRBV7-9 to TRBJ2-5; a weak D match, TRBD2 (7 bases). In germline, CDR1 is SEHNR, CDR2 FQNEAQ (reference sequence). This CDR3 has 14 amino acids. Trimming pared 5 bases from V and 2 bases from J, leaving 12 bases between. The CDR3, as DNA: TGTGCCAGCAGCCGGGCGGGGGCTCAAGAGACCCAGTACTTC. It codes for CASSRAGAQETQYF.

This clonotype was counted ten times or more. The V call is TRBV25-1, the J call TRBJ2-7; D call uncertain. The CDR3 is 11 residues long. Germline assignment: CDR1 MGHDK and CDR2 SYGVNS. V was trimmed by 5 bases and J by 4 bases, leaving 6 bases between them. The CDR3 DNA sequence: TGTGCCAGCAGTATACTATACGAGCAGTACTTC. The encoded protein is CASSILYEQYF.

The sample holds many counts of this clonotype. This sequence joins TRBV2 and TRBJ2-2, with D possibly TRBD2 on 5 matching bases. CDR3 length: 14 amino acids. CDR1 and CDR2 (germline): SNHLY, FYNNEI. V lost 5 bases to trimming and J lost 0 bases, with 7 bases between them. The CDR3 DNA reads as TGTGCCAGCAGTTTACTAGCGAACACCGGGGAGCTGTTTTTT. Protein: CASSLLANTGELFF. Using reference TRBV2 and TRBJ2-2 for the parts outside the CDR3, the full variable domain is EPEVTQTPSHQVTQMGQEVILRCVPISNHLYFYWYRQILGQKVEFLVSFYNNEISEKSEIFDDQFSVERPDGSNFTLKIRSTKLEDSAMYFCASSLLANTGELFFGEGSRLTVL.

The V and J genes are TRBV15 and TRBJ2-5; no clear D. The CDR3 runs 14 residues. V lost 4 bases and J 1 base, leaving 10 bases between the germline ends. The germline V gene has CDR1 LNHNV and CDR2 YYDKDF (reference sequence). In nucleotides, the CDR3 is TGTGCCACCAGCAAATACTCCATCCAAGAGACCCAGTACTTC. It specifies CATSKYSIQETQYF.

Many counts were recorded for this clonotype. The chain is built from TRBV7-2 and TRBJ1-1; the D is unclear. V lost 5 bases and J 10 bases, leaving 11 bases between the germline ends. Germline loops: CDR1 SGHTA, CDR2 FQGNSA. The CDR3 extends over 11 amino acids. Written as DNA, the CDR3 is TGTGCCAGCAGCCCCGATATTCGAGCTTTCTTT. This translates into CASSPDIRAFF.